This T cell receptor (beta chain) was found in a study of low-dose radiotherapy and immunotherapy resistance in tumors. Time point denoted: before trial treatment. This CDR3 contains 16 residues. Looked up from germline, CDR1 is DFQATT and CDR2 is SNEGSKA (reference sequence). The J segment lost 4 bases and the V segment lost 6 bases, leaving 12 bases of the junction unmatched. First-strand cDNA relied on TRAV- and TRBV-specific primers spanning alpha and beta chains. TCRs were put through roughly 20 PCR cycles of amplification with Phusion. A constant-region primer and the V-primer adapter served as the primer pair. TCRdb fed the reads into MiXCR, producing one record per CDR3 protein. Of 59,000 or so distinct CDR3 sequences in the sample, less than 30% were seen once. This clonotype was seen repeatedly, ten times or more.

The rearrangement joins TRBV20-1 to TRBJ2-2, with 9 bases identical to TRBD1. The sample was PBMCs, taken before treatment. This clonotype was sampled from a male donor with rectosigmoid adenocarcinoma. This CDR3 is CSASGGGTGLTGELFF. The CDR3 DNA reads TGCAGTGCGTCTGGGGGAGGGACAGGGCTCACCGGGGAGCTGTTTTTT.